These 14 T cell receptor beta chains share one sample of origin, sequenced in a study of blood T cells in healthy people across ages. For the second PCR, which ran for about 6 to 11 cycles, a sample-barcoded 5' primer and a J-beta primer mix were used. Each CDR3 protein is one row after TCRdb ran MiXCR on the 5' RACE reads. The data contain 750,000 to 950,000 distinct CDR3 sequences, about 29% of them singletons. The sample also formed part of further work on T cells of mothers and their children.

The sample taken for sequencing was blood. The receptors here all came from a woman in her 40s in good health.

This clonotype was observed a few times. This chain uses TRBV5-5 with TRBJ2-1; 9 nucleotides align to TRBD2. The germline CDR1 and CDR2 sequences are SGHKS and YYEKEE (reference sequence). V lost 4 bases to trimming and J lost 3 bases; unmatched junction nucleotides: 5. The CDR3 consists of 15 residues. The CDR3 is CASSPNSGGYNEQFF. Here the CDR3 DNA reads TGTGCCAGCAGCCCAAATAGCGGGGGCTACAATGAGCAGTTCTTC. The complete variable domain, with remaining parts taken from reference TRBV5-5 and TRBJ2-1, reads DAGVTQSPTHLIKTRGQQVTLRCSPISGHKSVSWYQQVLGQGPQFIFQYYEKEERGRGNFPDRFSARQFPNYSSELNVNALLLGDSALYLCASSPNSGGYNEQFFGPGTRLTVL.

The count of this clonotype is one. CDR3 loop: CASSPAGGRQETQYF. CDR3 nucleotide sequence: TGTGCCAGCAGTCCCGCGGGGGGGCGGCAAGAGACCCAGTACTTC. The genes are TRBV7-3 and TRBJ2-5; TRBD2 matches at 9 bases. Germline CDR1 and CDR2: SGHTA and FQGTGA. The CDR3 contains 15 residues. Trimming took 6 bases from V and 2 from J; bases not matched to a gene: 7. Combining the CDR3 with reference TRBV7-3 and TRBJ2-5 gives the whole variable domain GAGVSQTPSNKVTEKGKYVELRCDPISGHTALYWYRQSLGQGPEFLIYFQGTGAADDSGLPNDRFFAVRPEGSVSTLKIQRTERGDSAVYLCASSPAGGRQETQYFGPGTRLLVL.

The chain couples TRBV28 to TRBJ1-4; a possible D gene is TRBD1 (5 bases). In germline, CDR1 is MDHEN, CDR2 SYDVKM. The CDR3 length is 15 residues. Trimming took 8 bases from V and 0 from J, leaving 13 bases between them. The CDR3 region is CASRGQGATNEKLFF. The CDR3 bases are TGTGCCAGCCGAGGCCAGGGAGCAACTAATGAAAAACTGTTTTTT.

This clonotype was found a few times. The chain recombines TRBV6-5 with TRBJ1-1; perhaps TRBD1 as D (5 bases). Germline assignment: CDR1 MNHEY and CDR2 SVGAGI. The CDR3 is made up of 14 amino acids. V lost 2 bases to trimming and J lost 5 bases, with 12 bases between them. Here the CDR3 reads CASSYVVGGTEAFF. The CDR3 bases are TGTGCCAGCAGTTACGTGGTGGGGGGGACTGAAGCTTTCTTT.

On this clonotype: The junction departs from germline at one end; a sequencing error may be responsible. The chain employs TRBV27 and TRBJ2-3; D ambiguous. The length of the CDR3 is 13 residues. Germline V gives CDR1 MNHEY, CDR2 SMNVEV (reference sequence). CDR3 bases: TGTGCCAGCAGTTTGCCCCTCACAGAAACGCAGTATTTT. Residues: CASSLPLTETQYF.

The chain has TRBV25-1 and TRBJ2-1; D is ambiguous. Trimming shortened V by 4 bases and J by 13 bases, and 14 bases separated the two germline ends. CDR1 and CDR2 from the germline V gene are MGHDK and SYGVNS. The CDR3 is made up of 12 amino acids. The CDR3 nucleotides read TGTGCCAGCAGTGTTTCGGCGGAGACCCAGTTCTTC. Protein product: CASSVSAETQFF.

The chain carries TRBV20-1 and TRBJ1-6, with D unclear. In germline, CDR1 is DFQATT, CDR2 SNEGSKA (reference sequence). V was clipped by 6 bases and J by 0 bases, with 9 bases between them. This CDR3 has 14 amino acids. Here the CDR3 DNA reads TGCAGTGCCCCGGTAGACTCCTATAATTCACCCCTCCACTTT. It translates to CSAPVDSYNSPLHF.

This clonotype appeared a few times. The junction shows a germline mismatch at one end, possibly a read error. Written as DNA, the CDR3 is TGCGCCAGCAGCCAAGATGGTAGGGGGTCCTACAATGAGCAGTTCTTT. Residues: CASSQDGRGSYNEQFF. The V gene is TRBV4-3, the J gene TRBJ2-1; D might be TRBD1 (6 bases). The length of the CDR3 is 16 residues. Germline CDR1 and CDR2: LGHNA and YSLEER.

This clonotype was counted a single time. V gene TRBV7-2 combines with J gene TRBJ1-5; D might be TRBD1 (5 bases). The germline V and J ends were trimmed by 1 base and 4 bases, with 11 bases remaining between them. Looked up from germline, CDR1 is SGHTA and CDR2 is FQGNSA. This CDR3 is 15 amino acids long. CDR3 sequence (DNA): TGTGCCAGCAGCTTAGGGGACGTGGGAAATCAGCCCCAGCATTTT. As protein: CASSLGDVGNQPQHF. The complete variable domain, with remaining parts taken from reference TRBV7-2 and TRBJ1-5, reads GAGVSQSPSNKVTEKGKDVELRCDPISGHTALYWYRQSLGQGLEFLIYFQGNSAPDKSGLPSDRFSAERTGGSVSTLTIQRTQQEDSAVYLCASSLGDVGNQPQHFGDGTRLSIL.

This clonotype came up a few times. This chain joins TRBV27 and TRBJ2-5, with 8 positions matching TRBD2. The CDR3 length is 15 residues. Per germline, CDR1 MNHEY and CDR2 SMNVEV (reference sequence). The V segment lost 3 bases and the J segment 5 bases; nucleotides outside the gene matches: 8. CDR3 in amino acids: CASSFSSGVFETQYF. The CDR3 DNA is TGTGCCAGCAGTTTTAGTAGCGGGGTGTTTGAGACCCAGTACTTC.

This clonotype was seen more than once but under ten times. The V gene is TRBV3-1, the J gene TRBJ1-2; D possibly corresponds to TRBD1 (6 bases). The germline CDR1 and CDR2 sequences are LGHDT and YNNKEL (reference sequence). V lost 4 bases, J lost 8 bases, and 17 bases lay in between. The CDR3 sequence is 14 residues long. The CDR3 nucleotides read TGTGCCAGCAGCCGAAGTTCGGGGGCGCTAGGCTACACCTTC. This codes for CASSRSSGALGYTF.

This clonotype was counted many times. The chain couples TRBV7-9 to TRBJ2-7; D gene unclear. The CDR3 extends over 16 amino acids. Trimming left V 4 bases short and J 1 base short, with 17 bases between. Germline V gives CDR1 SEHNR, CDR2 FQNEAQ (reference sequence). Here the CDR3 DNA reads TGTGCCAGCAGCTCCACAAGGACGCATGAATCCTACGAGCAGTACTTC. Its translation is CASSSTRTHESYEQYF.

The V and J genes are TRBV12-3 or TRBV12-4 and TRBJ2-7, with D unclear. V was clipped by 1 base and J by 7 bases, with 17 bases between them. This CDR3 region has 15 residues. CDR3 coding DNA: TGTGCCAGCAGTTTAGGGGCTGCACGGGCCCTTGAGCAGTACTTC. Translating gives CASSLGAARALEQYF.

The rearrangement uses TRBV7-8 and TRBJ2-7; D possibly corresponds to TRBD2 (6 bases). Judging by the DNA end, TRBJ2-5 fits better; the J call may be wrong. This CDR3 contains 14 residues. Germline assignment: CDR1 SGHVS and CDR2 FQNEAQ. CDR3 nucleotide sequence: TGTGCCAGCAGCTCGACTAGGCCTGATGAGACCCAGTACTTC. It translates to CASSSTRPDETQYF.